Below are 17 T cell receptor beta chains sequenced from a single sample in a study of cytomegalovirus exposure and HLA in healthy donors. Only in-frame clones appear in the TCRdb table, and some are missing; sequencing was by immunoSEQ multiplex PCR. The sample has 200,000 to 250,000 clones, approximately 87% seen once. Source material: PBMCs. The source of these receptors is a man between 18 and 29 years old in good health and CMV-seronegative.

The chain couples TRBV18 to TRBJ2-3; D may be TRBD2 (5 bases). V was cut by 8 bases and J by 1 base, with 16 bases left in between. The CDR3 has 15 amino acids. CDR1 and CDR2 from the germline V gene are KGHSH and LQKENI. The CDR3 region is CASRTGSTRTDTQYF. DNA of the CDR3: TGTGCCAGCCGAACGGGGTCAACCCGCACAGATACGCAGTATTTT.

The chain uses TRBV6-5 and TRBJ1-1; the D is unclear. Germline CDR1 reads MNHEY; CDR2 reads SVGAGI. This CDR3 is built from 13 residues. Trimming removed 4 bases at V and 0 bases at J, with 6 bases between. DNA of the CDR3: TGTGCCAGCAGTTTACGGGTGAACACTGAAGCTTTCTTT. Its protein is CASSLRVNTEAFF.

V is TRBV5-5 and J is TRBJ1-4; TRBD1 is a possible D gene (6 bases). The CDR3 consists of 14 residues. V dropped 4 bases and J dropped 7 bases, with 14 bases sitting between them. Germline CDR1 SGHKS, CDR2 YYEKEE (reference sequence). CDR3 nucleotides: TGTGCCAGCAGCCACGACAGGCCTCCTGAAAAACTGTTTTTT. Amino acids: CASSHDRPPEKLFF.

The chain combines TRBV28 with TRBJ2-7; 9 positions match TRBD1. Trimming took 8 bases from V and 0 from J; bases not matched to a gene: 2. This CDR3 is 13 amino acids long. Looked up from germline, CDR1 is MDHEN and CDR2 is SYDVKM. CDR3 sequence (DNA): TGTGCCAGCGGGACAGGGAGCTCCTACGAGCAGTACTTC. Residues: CASGTGSSYEQYF.

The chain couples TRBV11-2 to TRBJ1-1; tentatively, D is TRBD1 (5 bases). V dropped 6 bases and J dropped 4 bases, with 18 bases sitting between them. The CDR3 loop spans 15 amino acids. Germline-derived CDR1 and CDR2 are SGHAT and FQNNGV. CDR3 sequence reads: CASSVQELAATEAFF. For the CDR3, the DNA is TGTGCCAGCAGTGTACAGGAGCTAGCGGCCACTGAAGCTTTCTTT.

This chain's CDR3 is CASSLERGPYEQYF. The CDR3 DNA reads as TGTGCCAGCAGCTTAGAAAGGGGCCCATACGAGCAGTACTTC. J is TRBJ2-7 and V is TRBV7-9, with D possibly being TRBD1 (5 bases). This CDR3 is built from 14 residues. Germline CDR1 is SEHNR and CDR2 is FQNEAQ (reference sequence). With 1 base removed from V and 4 bases from J, the gap between germline ends came to 11 bases.

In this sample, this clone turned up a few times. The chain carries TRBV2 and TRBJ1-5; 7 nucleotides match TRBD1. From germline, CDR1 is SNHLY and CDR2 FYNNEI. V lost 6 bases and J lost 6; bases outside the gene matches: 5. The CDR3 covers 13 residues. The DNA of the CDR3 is TGTGCCAGCAGGACAGGGACTGGTCAGCCCCAGCATTTT. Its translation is CASRTGTGQPQHF.

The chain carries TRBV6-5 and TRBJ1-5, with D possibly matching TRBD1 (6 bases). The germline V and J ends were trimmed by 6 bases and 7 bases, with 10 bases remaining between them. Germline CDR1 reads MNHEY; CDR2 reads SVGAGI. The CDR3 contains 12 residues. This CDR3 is CASSTGLQPQHF. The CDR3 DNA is TGTGCCAGCAGCACAGGGCTACAGCCCCAGCATTTT.

The CDR3 nucleotides are TGTGCCAGCAGCTTAGCGAGATACCTAGCGGGGGTGGGAGAGACCCAGTACTTC. Translating gives CASSLARYLAGVGETQYF. The chain joins TRBV7-2 to TRBJ2-5; 10 bases align to TRBD2. V gave up 0 bases and J gave up 4 bases; unmatched junction bases: 11. The CDR3 has 18 residues. Germline V gives CDR1 SGHTA, CDR2 FQGNSA.

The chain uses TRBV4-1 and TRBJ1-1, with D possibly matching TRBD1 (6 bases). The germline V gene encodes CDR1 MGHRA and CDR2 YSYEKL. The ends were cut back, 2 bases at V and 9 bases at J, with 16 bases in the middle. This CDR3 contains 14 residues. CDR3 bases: TGCGCCAGCAGCCAACCCCTCCGACAGGACAAAGCTTTCTTT. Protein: CASSQPLRQDKAFF.

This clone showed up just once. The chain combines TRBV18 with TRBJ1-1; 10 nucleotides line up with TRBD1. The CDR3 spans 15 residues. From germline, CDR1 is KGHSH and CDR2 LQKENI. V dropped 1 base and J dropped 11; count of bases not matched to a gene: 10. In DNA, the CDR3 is TGTGCCAGCTCACCACGATCGGACAGGGGGATTGAGGCTTTCTTT. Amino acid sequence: CASSPRSDRGIEAFF.

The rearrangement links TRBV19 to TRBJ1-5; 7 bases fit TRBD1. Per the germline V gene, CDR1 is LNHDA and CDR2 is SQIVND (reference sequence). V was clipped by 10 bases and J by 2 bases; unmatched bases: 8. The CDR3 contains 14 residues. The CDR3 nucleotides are TGTGCCACGGGCCCAGGGGGTGGCAATCAGCCCCAGCATTTT. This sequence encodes CATGPGGGNQPQHF. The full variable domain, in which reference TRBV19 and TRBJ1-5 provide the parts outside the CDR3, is DGGITQSPKYLFRKEGQNVTLSCEQNLNHDAMYWYRQDPGQGLRLIYYSQIVNDFQKGDIAEGYSVSREKKESFPLTVTSAQKNPTAFYLCATGPGGGNQPQHFGDGTRLSIL.

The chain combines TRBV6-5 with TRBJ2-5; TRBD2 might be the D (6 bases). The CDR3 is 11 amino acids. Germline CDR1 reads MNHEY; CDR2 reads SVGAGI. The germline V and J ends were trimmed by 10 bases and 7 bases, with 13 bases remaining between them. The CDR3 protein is CATRVGGTQYF. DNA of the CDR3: TGTGCCACCAGGGTGGGAGGGACCCAGTACTTC.

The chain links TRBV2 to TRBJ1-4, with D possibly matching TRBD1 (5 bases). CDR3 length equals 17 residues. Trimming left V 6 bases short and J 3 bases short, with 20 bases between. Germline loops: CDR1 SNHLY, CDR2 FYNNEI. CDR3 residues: CASSLLAPGRANEKLFF. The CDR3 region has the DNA TGTGCCAGCAGCCTCCTCGCCCCAGGGAGGGCTAATGAAAAACTGTTTTTT.

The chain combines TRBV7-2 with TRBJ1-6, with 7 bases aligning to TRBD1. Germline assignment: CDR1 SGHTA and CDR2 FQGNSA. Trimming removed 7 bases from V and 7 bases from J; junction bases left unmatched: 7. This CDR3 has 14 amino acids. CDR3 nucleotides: TGTGCCAGCAATCCCGGGGACAGAAATTCACCCCTCCACTTT. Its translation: CASNPGDRNSPLHF.

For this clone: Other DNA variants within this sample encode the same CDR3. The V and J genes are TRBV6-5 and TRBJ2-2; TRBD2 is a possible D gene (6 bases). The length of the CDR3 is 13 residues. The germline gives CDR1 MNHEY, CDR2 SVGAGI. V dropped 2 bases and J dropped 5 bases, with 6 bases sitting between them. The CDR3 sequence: CASSYRGTGELFF. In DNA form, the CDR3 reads TGTGCCAGCAGTTACCGGGGGACCGGGGAGCTGTTTTTT.

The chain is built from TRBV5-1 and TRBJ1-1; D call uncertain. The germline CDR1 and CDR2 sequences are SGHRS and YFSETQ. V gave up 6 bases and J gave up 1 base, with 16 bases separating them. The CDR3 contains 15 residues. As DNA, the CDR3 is TGCGCCAGCAAGAGCACTCTGGGCCCGAACACTGAAGCTTTCTTT. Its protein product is CASKSTLGPNTEAFF.